What follows are 32 T cell receptor beta chains derived from one specimen sequenced in a study of OX40 agonist ivuxolimab in advanced cancers. The table came from immunoSEQ multiplex PCR; TCRdb's copy has only in-frame clones and leaves some out. In the table there are about 63,000 clones, 80% to 90% of which are singletons. Source: CD4+ or CD8+ T cells sorted from blood, taken in a trial of the OX40 agonist ivuxolimab. Every receptor here comes from an adult with an advanced solid tumor such as melanoma, head and neck, liver or kidney cancer.

The rearrangement links TRBV4-1 to TRBJ1-5; D gene uncertain. Per the germline V gene, CDR1 is MGHRA and CDR2 is YSYEKL. This CDR3 is 16 amino acids long. V was shortened by 4 bases and J by 2 bases, with 15 bases between the two germline ends. The CDR3 loop reads CASSPTPTQGNQPQHF. For the CDR3, the DNA is TGCGCCAGCAGCCCAACACCCACCCAGGGCAATCAGCCCCAGCATTTT.

The rearrangement links TRBV18 to TRBJ2-2, with 12 bases lining up with TRBD2. This CDR3 is 16 amino acids long. Germline-derived CDR1 and CDR2 are KGHSH and LQKENI. Trimming took 3 bases from V and 7 from J; bases not matched to a gene: 6. The CDR3 DNA reads TGTGCCAGCTCACCTTTCAGACTAGCGGGGGACGGGGAGCTGTTTTTT. Protein sequence: CASSPFRLAGDGELFF.

V usage is TRBV5-4 and J usage is TRBJ2-3; 8 positions match TRBD2. CDR3 length: 17 amino acids. The germline CDR1 and CDR2 sequences are SGHNT and YYREEE (reference sequence). V was pared by 1 base and J by 1 base, with 8 bases of the junction left unmatched. CDR3 nucleotide sequence: TGTGCCAGCAGCTTGCATCGTAGCGGGGCGGGCACAGATACGCAGTATTTT. Translation: CASSLHRSGAGTDTQYF.

The chain has TRBV19 and TRBJ2-7, with TRBD1 matching over 8 bases. The V gene's germline CDR1 is LNHDA and CDR2 SQIVND (reference sequence). J gave up 0 bases and V 4 bases, and 5 bases lay outside the gene matches. CDR3 length: 15 amino acids. The CDR3 DNA sequence: TGTGCCAGTAGTACGACAGGGGTAAGCTCCTACGAGCAGTACTTC. Its protein product is CASSTTGVSSYEQYF.

V gene TRBV5-1 combines with J gene TRBJ2-7, with D hard to call. Trimming pared 3 bases from V and 0 bases from J, leaving 4 bases between. This CDR3 contains 12 residues. From germline, CDR1 is SGHRS and CDR2 YFSETQ. The CDR3 sequence: CASSSYSYEQYF. Here the CDR3 DNA reads TGCGCCAGCAGCTCCTACTCCTACGAGCAGTACTTC.

The chain recombines TRBV6-5 with TRBJ2-7; no clear D gene. Trimming removed 0 bases at V and 1 base at J, with 13 bases between. CDR1 and CDR2 from the germline V gene are MNHEY and SVGAGI. The CDR3 runs to 16 residues. The CDR3 spells CASSYSRPFQSYEQYF. CDR3 nucleotide sequence: TGTGCCAGCAGTTACTCAAGGCCTTTCCAATCCTACGAGCAGTACTTC.

The chain joins TRBV7-9 to TRBJ2-3; 10 bases map to TRBD1. Germline assignment: CDR1 SEHNR and CDR2 FQNEAQ (reference sequence). With 7 bases clipped from V and 4 bases from J, the junction kept 8 bases outside the gene matches. CDR3 length: 15 amino acids. The chain's CDR3 is CASTPGTGDADTQYF. The CDR3 DNA is TGTGCCAGCACCCCCGGGACAGGGGATGCAGATACGCAGTATTTT.

This clone was detected once. This CDR3 is CASSWDPGTGTFEQYF. The CDR3 DNA reads as TGTGCCAGCAGCTGGGACCCCGGGACAGGGACGTTCGAGCAGTACTTC. The chain combines TRBV5-5 with TRBJ2-7, with 9 bases aligning to TRBD1. The CDR3 runs to 16 residues. CDR1 and CDR2 (germline): SGHKS, YYEKEE (reference sequence). V was pared by 3 bases and J by 6 bases, with 13 bases of the junction left unmatched.

The CDR3 is CSARAESYNEQFF. In DNA form, the CDR3 reads TGCAGCGCCCGAGCGGAATCTTACAATGAGCAGTTCTTC. V usage is TRBV29-1 and J usage is TRBJ2-1; a possible D gene is TRBD2 (5 bases). Trimming removed 7 bases from V and 4 bases from J, with 14 bases in between. Germline V gene lookup returns CDR1 SQVTM and CDR2 ANQGSEA. This CDR3 region has 13 residues.

The rearrangement links TRBV18 to TRBJ2-3, with 14 bases fitting TRBD2. The CDR3 covers 20 residues. Trimming cost V 6 bases and J 3 bases; bases outside gene matches: 17. The germline V gene encodes CDR1 KGHSH and CDR2 LQKENI. CDR3 sequence: CASSLGLAGDWVRGTDTQYF. CDR3 in DNA: TGTGCCAGCTCGCTGGGACTAGCGGGGGACTGGGTGCGCGGAACAGATACGCAGTATTTT. The variable domain in full, completed from reference TRBV18 and TRBJ2-3, reads NAGVMQNPRHLVRRRGQEARLRCSPMKGHSHVYWYRQLPEEGLKFMVYLQKENIIDESGMPKERFSAEFPKEGPSILRIQQVVRGDSAAYFCASSLGLAGDWVRGTDTQYFGPGTRLTVL.

This clone was found once. The V call is TRBV4-1, the J call TRBJ2-4; 10 bases are a match to TRBD1. Germline CDR1 reads MGHRA; CDR2 reads YSYEKL. The V gene end was trimmed by 4 bases and the J gene end by 0 bases; junction bases not matched to a gene: 12. The CDR3 consists of 19 residues. CDR3: CASSRTGGQGTPAKNIQYF. The CDR3 DNA reads TGCGCCAGCAGCCGGACCGGGGGACAGGGGACCCCAGCCAAAAACATTCAGTACTTC.

This clone was detected only a few times. The genes are TRBV18 and TRBJ2-1; D perhaps matches TRBD1 (5 bases). The CDR3 has 13 amino acids. V shed 4 bases and J shed 7 bases, with 11 bases lying between them. Looked up from germline, CDR1 is KGHSH and CDR2 is LQKENI. The CDR3 nucleotides are TGTGCCAGCTCACACGGACATCCGAATGAGCAGTTCTTC. Its protein is CASSHGHPNEQFF.

V gene TRBV7-9 combines with J gene TRBJ2-2; D is possibly TRBD1 or TRBD2 (6 bases each). V lost 2 bases and J lost 4, with 11 bases in between. The CDR3 runs to 15 residues. Germline V gene sequence: CDR1 SEHNR, CDR2 FQNEAQ (reference sequence). The CDR3 reads CASSLTGAITGELFF. CDR3 DNA sequence: TGTGCCAGCAGCTTAACGGGGGCGATCACCGGGGAGCTGTTTTTT.

The chain carries TRBV6-5 and TRBJ1-2; 7 nucleotides match TRBD1. Germline values: CDR1 MNHEY, CDR2 SVGAGI. V was clipped by 5 bases and J by 7 bases; unmatched bases: 4. This CDR3 region has 12 residues. The CDR3 protein is CASSKGQRGYTF. CDR3 nucleotide sequence: TGTGCCAGCAGTAAGGGACAGCGTGGCTACACCTTC.

This rearrangement joins TRBV18 to TRBJ1-5; maybe TRBD1 (5 bases). CDR1 is KGHSH, CDR2 LQKENI, per germline. This CDR3 comprises 17 residues. V lost 2 bases, J lost 0 bases, and 14 bases lay in between. The CDR3, as DNA: TGTGCCAGCTCACCAGTAGGGACCGCTTATAGCAATCAGCCCCAGCATTTT. It codes for CASSPVGTAYSNQPQHF.

V and J are TRBV28 and TRBJ1-4; a possible D gene is TRBD1 (6 bases). Deletions cut 3 bases from V and 0 bases from J, with 17 bases between. The CDR3 contains 18 residues. Germline CDR1 reads MDHEN; CDR2 reads SYDVKM. The CDR3 DNA sequence: TGTGCCAGCAGTTTTCTGGACCCAGGGGCCCCAACTAATGAAAAACTGTTTTTT. Translating gives CASSFLDPGAPTNEKLFF.

The rearrangement joins TRBV28 to TRBJ1-4, with D possibly matching TRBD1 (6 bases). This CDR3 has 15 residues. Germline assignment: CDR1 MDHEN and CDR2 SYDVKM. Trimming removed 5 bases from V and 8 bases from J, with 18 bases in between. Here the CDR3 DNA reads TGTGCCAGCAGTCCTAGGGGGAGAGGGCGCGAAAAACTGTTTTTT. This codes for CASSPRGRGREKLFF.

The rearrangement uses TRBV25-1 and TRBJ2-1; D might be TRBD1 (5 bases). The CDR3 spans 15 residues. CDR1 and CDR2 (germline): MGHDK, SYGVNS. V lost 2 bases and J lost 7, with 15 bases in between. The CDR3 loop is CASSERGKGRNEQFF. CDR3 bases: TGTGCCAGCAGTGAACGAGGCAAGGGGCGAAATGAGCAGTTCTTC.

J is TRBJ1-6 and V is TRBV21-1; the table's D gene call, TRBD1, was not cross checked with the DNA. TRBV21-1 is marked as a pseudogene. The CDR3 spans 10 residues. CDR3 nucleotides: TGTGCCAGACTGGGACAGGGGCTCCACTTT. It translates to CARLGQGLHF.

The CDR3 nucleotides are TGTGCCATCAGTGAGTCGACAGGTTATCAGCCCCAGCATTTT. Translation: CAISESTGYQPQHF. The chain recombines TRBV10-3 with TRBJ1-5; D is possibly TRBD1 (6 bases). The CDR3 totals 14 residues. The germline V gene encodes CDR1 ENHRY and CDR2 SYGVKD. V lost 0 bases and J 5 bases, leaving 8 bases between the germline ends.

The CDR3: CASGADRVYEQYF. The CDR3 nucleotides read TGTGCTAGTGGTGCGGACAGAGTCTACGAGCAGTACTTC. The rearrangement joins TRBV12-5 to TRBJ2-7, with a weak D call TRBD1 (6 bases). The germline V gene has CDR1 LGHNT and CDR2 FRNRAP. The CDR3 covers 13 residues. Trimming stripped 5 bases from V and 3 bases from J, with 11 bases between.

The rearrangement uses TRBV28 and TRBJ2-1; 8 bases agree with TRBD2. The V segment lost 6 bases and the J segment 9 bases; nucleotides outside the gene matches: 16. Germline V gene lookup returns CDR1 MDHEN and CDR2 SYDVKM. CDR3 length equals 16 residues. The CDR3 nucleotides are TGTGCCAGCAGCTCCCCTGGGGAGCGGGAGAACAGTGAGCAGTTCTTC. This gives the protein CASSSPGERENSEQFF.

This chain uses TRBV15 with TRBJ2-3; the D is unclear. CDR1 and CDR2 (germline): LNHNV, YYDKDF (reference sequence). The CDR3 is made up of 13 amino acids. Trimming shortened V by 5 bases and J by 0 bases, and 6 bases separated the two germline ends. The CDR3 sequence: CATSPESTDTQYF. The DNA for the CDR3 is TGTGCCACCAGCCCGGAGAGCACAGATACGCAGTATTTT.

This chain joins TRBV5-1 and TRBJ2-1, with TRBD1 as a possible D gene (6 bases). The CDR3 length is 14 residues. Per the germline V gene, CDR1 is SGHRS and CDR2 is YFSETQ. With 4 bases removed from V and 4 bases from J, the gap between germline ends came to 12 bases. CDR3 sequence: CASSPGTYYNEQFF. The CDR3 DNA reads TGCGCCAGCAGCCCGGGGACATATTACAATGAGCAGTTCTTC.

This clone was detected only once. The chain joins TRBV5-1 to TRBJ2-5; 8 bases line up with TRBD2. The V gene end was trimmed by 4 bases and the J gene end by 4 bases; junction bases not matched to a gene: 3. Germline lookup yields CDR1 SGHRS and CDR2 YFSETQ. The CDR3 has 13 amino acids. The CDR3 protein is CASSQGLGETQYF. In nucleotides, the CDR3 is TGCGCCAGCAGCCAGGGACTAGGAGAGACCCAGTACTTC.

The chain carries TRBV6-6 and TRBJ2-3; the match to TRBD1 covers 7 bases. The CDR3 consists of 15 residues. Germline V gives CDR1 MNHNY, CDR2 SVGAGI (reference sequence). Trimming took 7 bases from V and 0 from J; bases not matched to a gene: 7. The DNA for the CDR3 is TGTGCCAGCAACCGACAGGGCCTCAGCACAGATACGCAGTATTTT. Translated, it gives CASNRQGLSTDTQYF.

Worth noting for this clone: Other nucleotide sequences from this sample produce the same CDR3. The genes are TRBV7-9 and TRBJ2-5, with 8 bases lining up with TRBD2. The V segment lost 3 bases and the J segment 2 bases; nucleotides outside the gene matches: 2. This CDR3 contains 14 residues. CDR1 and CDR2 from the germline V gene are SEHNR and FQNEAQ (reference sequence). The CDR3 sequence: CASSFTSGQETQYF. In DNA form, the CDR3 reads TGTGCCAGCAGCTTCACTAGCGGACAAGAGACCCAGTACTTC. Filled out from reference TRBV7-9 and TRBJ2-5, the complete variable domain reads DTGVSQNPRHKITKRGQNVTFRCDPISEHNRLYWYRQTLGQGPEFLTYFQNEAQLEKSRLLSDRFSAERPKGSFSTLEIQRTEQGDSAMYLCASSFTSGQETQYFGPGTRLLVL.

The rearrangement links TRBV7-2 to TRBJ2-7; D ambiguous. The length of the CDR3 is 11 residues. Germline V gene lookup returns CDR1 SGHTA and CDR2 FQGNSA. Between the trimmed V and J ends, which lost 5 bases and 2 bases, there was a span of 4 bases. The DNA for the CDR3 is TGTGCCAGCAGCCAGGCCTACGAGCAGTACTTC. Protein sequence: CASSQAYEQYF. The variable domain in full, with the rest retrieved from reference TRBV7-2 and TRBJ2-7, is GAGVSQSPSNKVTEKGKDVELRCDPISGHTALYWYRQSLGQGLEFLIYFQGNSAPDKSGLPSDRFSAERTGGSVSTLTIQRTQQEDSAVYLCASSQAYEQYFGPGTRLTVT.

The chain combines TRBV5-8 with TRBJ2-7, with 7 nucleotides matching TRBD1. The trim removed 2 bases at V and 2 bases at J, leaving 7 bases unmatched. This CDR3 is 15 amino acids long. Per the germline V gene, CDR1 is SGHTS and CDR2 is YDEGEE. Here the CDR3 reads CASSFRSGTAYEQYF. CDR3 DNA sequence: TGTGCCAGCAGCTTCCGTTCCGGGACAGCCTACGAGCAGTACTTC.

This clone has only a few counts. J is TRBJ1-1 and V is TRBV18, with 7 bases lining up with TRBD1. CDR3 size: 14 residues. Trimming removed 5 bases from V and 6 bases from J; junction bases left unmatched: 9. Germline CDR1 is KGHSH and CDR2 is LQKENI. The CDR3 sequence is CASSRQGLVSEAFF. Written as DNA, the CDR3 is TGTGCCAGCTCAAGACAGGGCTTAGTGTCTGAAGCTTTCTTT.

J is TRBJ2-3 and V is TRBV6-1; 8 bases map to TRBD2. Germline trimming cut 7 bases from V and 5 bases from J; bases unmatched to any gene: 5. The CDR3 extends over 13 amino acids. From germline, CDR1 is MNHNS and CDR2 SASEGT. Here the CDR3 reads CASTGLAIDTQYF. CDR3 nucleotide sequence: TGTGCCAGCACAGGACTAGCCATAGATACGCAGTATTTT.

The CDR3 spells CASSRDRSSYNEQFF. CDR3 nucleotide sequence: TGCGCCAGCAGCAGGGACAGGAGCTCCTACAATGAGCAGTTCTTC. The gene calls are TRBV5-1 and TRBJ2-1, with 8 bases identical to TRBD1. The germline V gene encodes CDR1 SGHRS and CDR2 YFSETQ. Trimming at V came to 4 bases and at J to 0 bases, leaving 3 bases not matched to a gene. CDR3 length: 15 amino acids.